This TCR beta chain was captured in a study of blood T cell repertoires in COVID-19. The germline V gene has CDR1 SGDLS and CDR2 YYNGEE. There are 15 residues in the CDR3. Trimming took 3 bases from V and 1 from J; bases not matched to a gene: 0. Participants reported their clinical history, and cohort assignment relied on those reports. Using immunoSEQ multiplex PCR, the repertoire was profiled, and TCRdb retains in-frame clones only, with some absent. The sample records hundreds of thousands of clones, 85% to 90% being singletons. The origin of this receptor is a man aged 18-30 years who had recovered from COVID-19. Material for sequencing was PBMCs or T cells enriched from blood (not recorded which). The chain employs TRBV9 and TRBJ2-2, with 10 bases matching TRBD2. The CDR3 reads CASSASGRNTGELFF. In nucleotides, the CDR3 is TGTGCCAGCAGCGCTAGCGGGAGGAACACCGGGGAGCTGTTTTTT.